In its sample, the clone carrying this T cell receptor (beta chain) was seen many times. What it recognizes is unknown. This entry belongs to a study of human T cells and chemical hapten exposure. Study results and limitations: Donors, who had alopecia, may show an immune response that differs from healthy people's.

TCRdb ran MiXCR on the RACE reads and lists one entry per CDR3 protein. The table records roughly 200,000 distinct CDR3 sequences, around 25% of them present only once. This sample's time point: patch test 3, about 24 weeks after DPC sensitization. Treatment here: therapeutic diphenylcyclopropenone sensitization with weekly scalp DPC. Researchers extracted total RNA from unfractionated whole blood. The CDR3 consists of 14 residues. The V and J ends lost 0 bases and 1 base respectively, with 7 bases between them. Germline V gene sequence: CDR1 SGHRS, CDR2 YFSETQ. The receptor's source is a woman aged 40 to 55 with alopecia areata. Some clones in this sample may be carry-over from other donors' samples. The chain links TRBV5-1 to TRBJ2-5; D tentatively reads TRBD1 or TRBD2 (5 bases each). This material consisted of whole blood, taken in connection with sensitization to the hapten diphenylcyclopropenone (DPC). CDR3 protein: CASSLAGAQETQYF. The DNA of the CDR3 is TGCGCCAGCAGCTTGGCCGGGGCCCAAGAGACCCAGTACTTC.